Ten or more counts support the clone carrying this TCR beta chain. CDR1 is SEHNR, CDR2 FQNEAQ, per germline (reference sequence). The length of the CDR3 is 17 residues. V was trimmed by 5 bases and J by 0 bases, leaving 17 bases between them. This sample is drawn from a study of neurological immune-mediated disorders. TCRdb itself ran the 5' RACE reads through MiXCR, one entry per CDR3 protein. Among tens of thousands of distinct CDR3 sequences listed, roughly 4.8% were seen once. Input material: CD4+ T cells from blood. The V call is TRBV7-9, the J call TRBJ1-3; possible D gene TRBD1, 5 bases. The clonotype comes from a man younger than 35 in good health. CDR3 in amino acids: CASSPYRPGTSGNTIYF. The CDR3 region has the DNA TGTGCCAGCAGCCCGTATAGACCCGGGACCTCTGGAAACACCATATATTTT.